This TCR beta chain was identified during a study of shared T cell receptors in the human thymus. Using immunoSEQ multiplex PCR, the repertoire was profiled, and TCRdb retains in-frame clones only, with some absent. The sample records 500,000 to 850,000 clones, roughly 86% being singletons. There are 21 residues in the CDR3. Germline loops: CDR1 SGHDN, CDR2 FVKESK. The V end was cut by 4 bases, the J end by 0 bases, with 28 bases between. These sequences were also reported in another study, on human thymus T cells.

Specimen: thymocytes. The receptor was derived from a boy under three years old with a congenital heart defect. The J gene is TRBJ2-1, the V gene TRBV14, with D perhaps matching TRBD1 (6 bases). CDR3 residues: CASSRTADIQRTARSYNEQFF. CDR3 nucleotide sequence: TGTGCCAGCAGCCGAACCGCAGACATCCAGAGGACAGCACGCTCCTACAATGAGCAGTTCTTC.